Listed here are 20 T cell receptor beta chains from one sample, sequenced in a study of cytomegalovirus exposure and HLA in healthy donors. PCR involved 60 Vbeta and 13 Jbeta primers. The method was immunoSEQ multiplex PCR; TCRdb's version includes in-frame clones alone and lacks a portion of them. The repertoire includes around 40,000 clones, approximately 86% of them detected once, and roughly a tenth sits in the top ten. The specimen was PBMCs. Receptors originate from a woman between 18 and 30 years old in good health and CMV-seropositive.

V usage is TRBV4-3 and J usage is TRBJ1-4; 7 nucleotides align to TRBD1. The germline V gene encodes CDR1 LGHNA and CDR2 YSLEER. The trim removed 4 bases at V and 0 bases at J, leaving 5 bases unmatched. The CDR3 is 16 amino acids. The CDR3 protein is CASSPGTDTTNEKLFF. CDR3 coding DNA: TGCGCCAGCAGCCCGGGGACAGACACAACTAATGAAAAACTGTTTTTT.

This chain connects TRBV5-1 to TRBJ2-7, with 16 bases fitting TRBD2. The CDR3 sequence is 16 residues long. The J segment lost 1 base and the V segment lost 4 bases, leaving 2 bases of the junction unmatched. CDR1 is SGHRS and CDR2 is YFSETQ in the germline V gene. CDR3 sequence reads: CASSPGLAGGSYEQYF. Written as DNA, the CDR3 is TGCGCCAGCAGCCCGGGACTAGCGGGAGGGTCCTACGAGCAGTACTTC.

The chain combines TRBV7-2 with TRBJ1-5; TRBD1 matches at 7 bases. Germline assignment: CDR1 SGHTA and CDR2 FQGNSA. CDR3 size: 14 residues. V was clipped by 2 bases and J by 7 bases; unmatched bases: 5. CDR3 amino acids: CASSLTGVRQPQHF. The CDR3 nucleotides read TGTGCCAGCAGCTTAACAGGGGTGAGGCAGCCCCAGCATTTT.

J is TRBJ1-5 and V is TRBV27; D uncertain. Germline-derived CDR1 and CDR2 are MNHEY and SMNVEV (reference sequence). The CDR3 covers 22 residues. V shed 6 bases and J shed 0 bases, with 33 bases lying between them. CDR3 sequence reads: CASSQRPLRGIKLNYSNQPQHF. The CDR3 DNA is TGTGCCAGCAGCCAACGCCCCCTCAGAGGGATCAAATTAAATTATAGCAATCAGCCCCAGCATTTT.

The V gene is TRBV7-2, the J gene TRBJ1-6; 7 positions match TRBD1. This CDR3 contains 15 residues. Losses at the gene ends were 1 base for V and 8 bases for J; bases not matched to a gene: 5. The germline V gene has CDR1 SGHTA and CDR2 FQGNSA. CDR3 sequence: CASSLGTGSDSPLHF. CDR3 in DNA: TGTGCCAGCAGCTTAGGGACAGGTTCGGATTCACCCCTCCACTTT.

The sample holds a few counts of this clone. The chain carries TRBV5-6 and TRBJ2-3, with TRBD2 matching over 9 bases. Germline trimming cut 4 bases from V and 0 bases from J; bases unmatched to any gene: 12. Germline assignment: CDR1 SGHDT and CDR2 YYEEEE. This CDR3 spans 18 amino acids. The CDR3 DNA is TGTGCCAGCAGCCCTCTAGCGGGGAACCTTTTTAGCACAGATACGCAGTATTTT. Protein: CASSPLAGNLFSTDTQYF.

The gene calls are TRBV5-1 and TRBJ2-1; the D gene is possibly TRBD2 (6 bases). In germline, CDR1 is SGHRS, CDR2 YFSETQ. V was trimmed by 3 bases and J by 0 bases, leaving 13 bases between them. The CDR3 length is 16 residues. CDR3 sequence reads: CASSSGGLSSYNEQFF. The CDR3, as DNA: TGCGCCAGCAGCTCCGGGGGTCTGAGCTCCTACAATGAGCAGTTCTTC.

The chain links TRBV7-2 to TRBJ2-4; 16 bases agree with TRBD2. This CDR3 region has 18 residues. CDR1 and CDR2 (germline): SGHTA, FQGNSA. J gave up 0 bases and V 5 bases, and 4 bases lay outside the gene matches. The CDR3 loop is CASSPGLAGGIAKNIQYF. In DNA, the CDR3 is TGTGCCAGCAGCCCGGGACTAGCGGGAGGGATAGCCAAAAACATTCAGTACTTC.

The chain combines TRBV7-3 with TRBJ1-3; D is unresolved. The CDR3 has 13 residues. The V gene's germline CDR1 is SGHTA and CDR2 FQGTGA. Trimming removed 4 bases at V and 4 bases at J, with 8 bases between. Here the CDR3 DNA reads TGTGCCAGCAGCTCCTACCTAGGAAACACCATATATTTT. Amino acid sequence: CASSSYLGNTIYF.

The chain employs TRBV30 and TRBJ2-5; TRBD2 matches at 7 bases. This CDR3 comprises 15 residues. Germline V gives CDR1 GTSNPN, CDR2 SVGIG (reference sequence). The junction had 6 bases not matched to a gene; V was cut back by 0 bases and J by 2 bases. Here the CDR3 reads CAWSVGAGVQETQYF. As DNA, the CDR3 is TGTGCCTGGAGTGTAGGGGCGGGGGTACAAGAGACCCAGTACTTC.

This sequence joins TRBV12-5 and TRBJ2-1; 9 bases align to TRBD2. Trimming cost V 0 bases and J 6 bases; bases outside gene matches: 9. This CDR3 is built from 17 residues. CDR1 and CDR2 (germline): LGHNT, FRNRAP. CDR3 DNA: TGTGCTAGTGGTTTGGTATTGGGGCTAGCGGGAACCAATGAGCAGTTCTTC. It yields the protein CASGLVLGLAGTNEQFF.

The chain is built from TRBV5-5 and TRBJ2-7, with TRBD2 matching over 14 bases. CDR1 and CDR2 from the germline V gene are SGHKS and YYEKEE (reference sequence). V lost 5 bases and J lost 3; bases outside the gene matches: 10. This CDR3 spans 17 amino acids. The DNA of the CDR3 is TGTGCCAGCAGTCCAACCTCCGGGACTAGCGGGGGCTACGAGCAGTACTTC. It is translated as CASSPTSGTSGGYEQYF.

This chain connects TRBV9 to TRBJ1-3; a weak D match, TRBD1 (5 bases). The CDR3 extends over 17 amino acids. Germline lookup yields CDR1 SGDLS and CDR2 YYNGEE. Trimming took 4 bases from V and 2 from J, leaving 19 bases between them. CDR3 protein: CASSRTGVSIAGNTIYF. In DNA, the CDR3 is TGTGCCAGCAGCCGCACGGGGGTTTCTATAGCTGGAAACACCATATATTTT.

The chain links TRBV2 to TRBJ1-6, with D tentatively TRBD1 (6 bases). The CDR3 length is 16 residues. Germline CDR1 reads SNHLY; CDR2 reads FYNNEI. Trimming took 8 bases from V and 5 from J, leaving 19 bases between them. The CDR3 region is CASSSPGVGDNSPLHF. DNA for the CDR3: TGTGCCAGCTCTTCTCCAGGGGTAGGGGATAATTCACCCCTCCACTTT.

This clone was seen only once. The chain couples TRBV19 to TRBJ2-5; TRBD1 agrees at 8 bases. Germline loops: CDR1 LNHDA, CDR2 SQIVND (reference sequence). CDR3 size: 13 residues. The junction had 2 bases not matched to a gene; V was cut back by 6 bases and J by 2 bases. CDR3: CASRGQAQETQYF. CDR3 bases: TGTGCCAGTAGGGGACAGGCGCAAGAGACCCAGTACTTC.

The chain employs TRBV19 and TRBJ2-2, with 10 bases identical to TRBD1. The V gene end was trimmed by 7 bases and the J gene end by 6 bases; junction bases not matched to a gene: 8. There are 15 residues in the CDR3. Germline values: CDR1 LNHDA, CDR2 SQIVND (reference sequence). For the CDR3, the DNA is TGTGCCAGTACCCATACCGGACAGGGGGCCGGGGAGCTGTTTTTT. As protein: CASTHTGQGAGELFF.

The genes are TRBV7-8 and TRBJ1-4, with 9 bases lining up with TRBD1. The junction had 2 bases not matched to a gene; V was cut back by 4 bases and J by 5 bases. The V gene's germline CDR1 is SGHVS and CDR2 FQNEAQ. The CDR3 covers 14 residues. CDR3 in amino acids: CASSSGTGNEKLFF. The CDR3 DNA reads TGTGCCAGCAGCTCCGGGACAGGGAATGAAAAACTGTTTTTT.

This chain links TRBV7-3 with TRBJ2-1; no firm D call. V lost 2 bases and J lost 5, with 10 bases in between. This CDR3 is 14 amino acids long. From germline, CDR1 is SGHTA and CDR2 FQGTGA. The CDR3 is CASSLSGGHNEQFF. The CDR3 region has the DNA TGTGCCAGCAGCTTATCCGGCGGCCACAATGAGCAGTTCTTC.

This chain joins TRBV6-1 and TRBJ2-3; D gene ambiguous. The germline CDR1 and CDR2 sequences are MNHNS and SASEGT. This CDR3 is built from 12 residues. The germline V and J ends were trimmed by 6 bases and 3 bases, with 7 bases remaining between them. Here the CDR3 DNA reads TGTGCCAGCAGGGCTAGGACAGATACGCAGTATTTT. It translates to CASRARTDTQYF.

The V call is TRBV13, the J call TRBJ2-1; a possible D gene is TRBD2 (5 bases). Germline CDR1 reads PRHDT; CDR2 reads FYEKMQ (reference sequence). This CDR3 is 11 amino acids long. Deletions cut 5 bases from V and 12 bases from J, with 11 bases between. CDR3 in amino acids: CASSPHRGQFF. CDR3 bases: TGTGCCAGCAGCCCACACCGGGGGCAGTTCTTC.